The TCR beta chain under discussion was sequenced for a study of T cell responses to AZD1222 COVID-19 vaccine. As for the study in general: Pooled together were second doses at about 4 or about 12 weeks.

V gave up 4 bases and J gave up 5 bases; unmatched junction bases: 14. This CDR3 comprises 16 residues. CDR1 is SGHRS and CDR2 is YFSETQ in the germline V gene. As concerns this clone: Its antigen remains unknown.

Study results and caveats: Only a handful of AZD1222 recipients, six or seven in all, had baseline seropositivity. Donors in the cohort were predominantly white British and more often female, and clonal diversity was possibly underestimated. Among vaccine-associated CD4 TCRs, coverage spanned spike, with dominance at 160-218 and 743-854.

Repertoires were generated with immunoSEQ multiplex PCR, while TCRdb's copy carries only in-frame clones and drops some. Of approximately 140,000 clones listed, roughly 90% were seen once; the top ten hold around 2.8%. Here the sequenced sample was peripheral blood, taken on day 0 of AZD1222 vaccination. This chain connects TRBV5-1 to TRBJ2-7; 8 bases fit TRBD2. This TCR came from an adult in good health. The CDR3: CASSLVGGAGGDEQYF. CDR3 sequence (DNA): TGCGCCAGCAGCCTCGTAGGCGGGGCGGGGGGAGACGAGCAGTACTTC.